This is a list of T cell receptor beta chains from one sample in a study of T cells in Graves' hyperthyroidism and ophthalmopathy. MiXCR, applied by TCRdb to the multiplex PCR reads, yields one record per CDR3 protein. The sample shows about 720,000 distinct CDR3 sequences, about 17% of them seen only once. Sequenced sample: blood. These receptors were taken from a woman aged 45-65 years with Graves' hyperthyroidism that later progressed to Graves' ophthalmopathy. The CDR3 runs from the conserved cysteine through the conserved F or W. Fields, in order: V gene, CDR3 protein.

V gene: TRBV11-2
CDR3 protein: CASSFGQWGAGANVLTF

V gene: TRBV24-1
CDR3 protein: CATSVRGDTDTQYF

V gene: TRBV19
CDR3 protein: CASSIPSGENTEAFF

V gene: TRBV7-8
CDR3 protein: CASSLRELVNEQFF

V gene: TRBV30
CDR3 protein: CAWRGGDGSGYTF

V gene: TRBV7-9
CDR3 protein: CASSLFGASTDTQYF

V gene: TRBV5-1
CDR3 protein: CASSRTGAAGTEAFF

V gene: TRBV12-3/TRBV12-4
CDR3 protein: CATGVGSYEQYF

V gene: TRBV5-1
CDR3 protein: CASTGQGDTEAFF

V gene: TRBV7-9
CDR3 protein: CASSYFEGNTEAFF

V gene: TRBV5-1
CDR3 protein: CASSLVDGPNTEAFF

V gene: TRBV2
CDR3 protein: CASSESLLQETQYF

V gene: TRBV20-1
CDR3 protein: CSASSPGGNSPLHF

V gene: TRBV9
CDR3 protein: CASSVDNTEAFF

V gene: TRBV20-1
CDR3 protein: CSARDRLAGGLETQYF

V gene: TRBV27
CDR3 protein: CASSLTRLSGRPYNEQFF

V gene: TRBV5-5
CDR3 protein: CASSRGQSTPTGELFF

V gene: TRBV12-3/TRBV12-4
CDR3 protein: CASSSPGHAYEQYF